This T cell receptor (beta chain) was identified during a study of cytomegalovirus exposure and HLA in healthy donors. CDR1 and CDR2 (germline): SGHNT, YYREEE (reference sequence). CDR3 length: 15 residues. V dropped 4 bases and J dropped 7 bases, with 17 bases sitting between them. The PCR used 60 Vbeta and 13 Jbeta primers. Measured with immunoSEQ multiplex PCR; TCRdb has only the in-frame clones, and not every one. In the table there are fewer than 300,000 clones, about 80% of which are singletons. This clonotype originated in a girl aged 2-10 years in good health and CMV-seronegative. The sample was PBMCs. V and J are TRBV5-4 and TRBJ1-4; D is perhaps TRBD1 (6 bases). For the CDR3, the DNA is TGTGCCAGCAGCCTACAGGGAATTTCTAGTGAAAAACTGTTTTTT. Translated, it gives CASSLQGISSEKLFF. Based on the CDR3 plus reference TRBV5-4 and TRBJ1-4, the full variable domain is ETGVTQSPTHLIKTRGQQVTLRCSSQSGHNTVSWYQQALGQGPQFIFQYYREEENGRGNFPPRFSGLQFPNYSSELNVNALELDDSALYLCASSLQGISSEKLFFGSGTQLSVL.